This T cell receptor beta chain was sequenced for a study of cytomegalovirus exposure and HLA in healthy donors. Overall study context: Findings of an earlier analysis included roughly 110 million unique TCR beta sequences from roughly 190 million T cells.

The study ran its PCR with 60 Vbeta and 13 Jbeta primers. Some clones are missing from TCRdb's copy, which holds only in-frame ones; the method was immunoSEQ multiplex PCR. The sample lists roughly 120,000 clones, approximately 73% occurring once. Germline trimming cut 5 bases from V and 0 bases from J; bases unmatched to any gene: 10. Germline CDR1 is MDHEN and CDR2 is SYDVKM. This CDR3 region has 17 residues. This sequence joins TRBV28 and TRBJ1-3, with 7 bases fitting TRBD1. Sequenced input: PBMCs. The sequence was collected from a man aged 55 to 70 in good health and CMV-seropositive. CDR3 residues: CASSLEWGTASGNTIYF. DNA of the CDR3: TGTGCCAGCAGTCTAGAATGGGGGACAGCCTCTGGAAACACCATATATTTT.